This TCR beta chain stems from a study of blood T cell repertoires in COVID-19. In the study overall: COVID-19 samples collected from the United States, Italy and Spain covered acute and convalescent phases. T cells, B-cell-depleted T cells, or PBMCs provided the cDNA or gDNA that served as material.

Germline assignment: CDR1 MDHEN and CDR2 SYDVKM. The CDR3 is 9 residues long. V was pared by 8 bases and J by 10 bases, with 9 bases between. In the study's own analysis: Nucleated cell counts were estimated from reference gene primer amplification. Sequencing was performed with immunoSEQ multiplex PCR; in TCRdb, only in-frame clones are kept and a portion is missing. V and J calls and clone size are given by that table; D and trimming were obtained from the DNA. Here the sample spans about 300,000 clones, 70% to 90% being singletons. V and J are TRBV28 and TRBJ2-7; TRBD1 is a possible D gene (6 bases). The receptor was isolated from a man aged 18 to 29 who had recovered from COVID-19. Specimen: peripheral blood. The CDR3, as DNA: TGTGCCAGCGGGGACAAACAGTACTTC. Translating gives CASGDKQYF.